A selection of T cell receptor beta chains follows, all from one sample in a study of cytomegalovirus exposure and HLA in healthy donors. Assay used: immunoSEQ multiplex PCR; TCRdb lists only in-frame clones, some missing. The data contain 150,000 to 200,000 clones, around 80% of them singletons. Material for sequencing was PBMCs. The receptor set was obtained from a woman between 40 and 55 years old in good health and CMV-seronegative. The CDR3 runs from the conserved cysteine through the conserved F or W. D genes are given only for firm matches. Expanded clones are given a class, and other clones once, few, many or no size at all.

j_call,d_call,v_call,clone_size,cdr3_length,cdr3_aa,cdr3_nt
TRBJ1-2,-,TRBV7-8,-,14,CASSWGGRDYGYTF,TGTGCCAGCAGCTGGGGGGGACGTGACTATGGCTACACCTTC
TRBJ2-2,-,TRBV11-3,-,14,CASSLGRQTGELFF,TGTGCCAGCAGCTTAGGCCGACAGACCGGGGAGCTGTTTTTT
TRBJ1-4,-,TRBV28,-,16,CASSPTGGGRDEKLFF,TGTGCCAGCAGCCCTACCGGCGGGGGGCGTGACGAAAAACTGTTTTTT
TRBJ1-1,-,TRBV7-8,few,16,CASSYSKGGKNTEAFF,TGTGCCAGCAGTTATTCAAAAGGGGGAAAGAACACTGAAGCTTTCTTT
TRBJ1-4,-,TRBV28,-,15,CASSSPGTKNEKLFF,TGTGCCAGCAGTTCCCCCGGGACAAAGAATGAAAAACTGTTTTTT
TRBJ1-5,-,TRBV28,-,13,CASSYVQGKPQHF,TGTGCCAGCAGTTACGTACAGGGTAAGCCCCAGCATTTT
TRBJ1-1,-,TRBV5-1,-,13,CASSDTGTTEAFF,TGCGCCAGCAGCGATACAGGGACGACTGAAGCTTTCTTT
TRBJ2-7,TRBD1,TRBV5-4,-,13,CASRSGQGYEQYF,TGTGCCAGCAGATCGGGACAGGGATACGAGCAGTACTTC
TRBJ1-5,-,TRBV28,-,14,CASSLSGSNQPQHF,TGTGCCAGCAGTTTATCGGGTAGCAATCAGCCCCAGCATTTT
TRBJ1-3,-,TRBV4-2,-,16,CASSGTGLVAGNTIYF,TGTGCCAGCAGCGGCACAGGGTTGGTTGCTGGAAACACCATATATTTT
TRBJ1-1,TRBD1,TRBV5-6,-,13,CASSLNRGSEAFF,TGTGCCAGCAGCTTGAACAGGGGGTCTGAAGCTTTCTTT
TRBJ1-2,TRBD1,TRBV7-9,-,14,CASSNPGQGHGYTF,TGTGCCAGCAGCAATCCGGGACAGGGGCATGGCTACACCTTC
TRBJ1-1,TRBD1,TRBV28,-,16,CASSLETGNLNTEAFF,TGTGCCAGCAGTTTAGAGACAGGGAACTTGAACACTGAAGCTTTCTTT
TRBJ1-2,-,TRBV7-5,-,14,CARSMDRSHYGYTF,TGTGCCAGAAGCATGGACAGGAGTCACTATGGCTACACCTTC
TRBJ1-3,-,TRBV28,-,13,CASRSANGNTIYF,TGTGCCAGCAGATCCGCGAATGGAAACACCATATATTTT